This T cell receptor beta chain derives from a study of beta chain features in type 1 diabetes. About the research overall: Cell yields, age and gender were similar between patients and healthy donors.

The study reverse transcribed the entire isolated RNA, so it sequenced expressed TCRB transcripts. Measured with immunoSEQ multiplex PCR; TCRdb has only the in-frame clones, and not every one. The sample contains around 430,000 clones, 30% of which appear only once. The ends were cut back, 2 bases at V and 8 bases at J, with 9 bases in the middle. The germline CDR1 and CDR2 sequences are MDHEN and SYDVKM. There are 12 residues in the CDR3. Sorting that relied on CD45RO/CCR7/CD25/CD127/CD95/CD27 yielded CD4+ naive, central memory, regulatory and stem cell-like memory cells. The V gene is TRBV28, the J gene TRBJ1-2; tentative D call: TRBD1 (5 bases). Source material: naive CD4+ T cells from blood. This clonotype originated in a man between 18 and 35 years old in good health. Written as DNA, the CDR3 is TGTGCCAGCAGTTTACCCAGGGTGGGCTACACCTTC. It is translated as CASSLPRVGYTF.